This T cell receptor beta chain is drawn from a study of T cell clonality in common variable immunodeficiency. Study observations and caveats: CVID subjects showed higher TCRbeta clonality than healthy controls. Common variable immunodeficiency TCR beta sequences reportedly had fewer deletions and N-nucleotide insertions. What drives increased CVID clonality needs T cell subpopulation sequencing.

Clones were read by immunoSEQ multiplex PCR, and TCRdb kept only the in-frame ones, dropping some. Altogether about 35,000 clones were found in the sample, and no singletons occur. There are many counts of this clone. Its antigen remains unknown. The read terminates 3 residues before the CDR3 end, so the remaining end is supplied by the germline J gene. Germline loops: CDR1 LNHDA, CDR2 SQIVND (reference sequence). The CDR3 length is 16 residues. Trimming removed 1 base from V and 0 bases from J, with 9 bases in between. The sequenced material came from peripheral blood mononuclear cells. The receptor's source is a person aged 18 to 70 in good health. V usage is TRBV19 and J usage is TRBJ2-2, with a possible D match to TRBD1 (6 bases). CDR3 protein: CASSIGDRTNTGELFF. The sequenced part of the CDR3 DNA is TGTGCCAGTAGTATAGGTGACAGGACGAACACCGGGGAG.